Presented here are 9 T cell receptor beta chains from one specimen sequenced in a study of blood T cell repertoires in COVID-19. The data were produced by immunoSEQ multiplex PCR, yet TCRdb's version contains in-frame clones alone and is incomplete. This table holds about 230,000 clones, around 88% found once. The sequencing input was PBMCs or T cells enriched from blood (not recorded which). The receptors were gathered from a woman aged 40 to 50 with acute COVID-19.

This clone was counted only a few times. This chain links TRBV7-9 with TRBJ2-2; D not resolved. CDR1 is SEHNR and CDR2 is FQNEAQ in the germline V gene (reference sequence). V lost 6 bases, J lost 0 bases, and 14 bases lay in between. The CDR3 contains 16 residues. The CDR3 DNA reads TGTGCCAGCAGTCTCGCCCCTACAGCGAACACCGGGGAGCTGTTTTTT. This codes for CASSLAPTANTGELFF.

The chain has TRBV10-3 and TRBJ1-2, with TRBD1 matching over 11 bases. The V and J ends lost 3 bases and 3 bases, in that order; junction bases with no gene match: 6. This CDR3 comprises 16 residues. CDR1 is ENHRY and CDR2 is SYGVKD in the germline V gene. The CDR3 DNA sequence: TGTGCCATCAGTGATCCCGGGACAGGGGGTGACTATGGCTACACCTTC. Protein: CAISDPGTGGDYGYTF.

This clone was seen a single time. The chain links TRBV19 to TRBJ1-1, with D possibly being TRBD1 (6 bases). The CDR3 loop spans 11 amino acids. Germline assignment: CDR1 LNHDA and CDR2 SQIVND (reference sequence). V shed 11 bases and J shed 6 bases, with 13 bases lying between them. Written as DNA, the CDR3 is TGTGCCTCCCTGGGGGGGCCTGAAGCTTTCTTT. This encodes CASLGGPEAFF.

This clone has only one observation. This chain connects TRBV7-9 to TRBJ2-5; 12 bases map to TRBD2. The germline CDR1 and CDR2 sequences are SEHNR and FQNEAQ (reference sequence). This CDR3 spans 17 amino acids. The V gene end was trimmed by 5 bases and the J gene end by 1 base; junction bases not matched to a gene: 8. Here the CDR3 reads CASSRLAGASPQETQYF. In nucleotides, the CDR3 is TGTGCCAGCAGCCGACTAGCGGGGGCGAGCCCCCAAGAGACCCAGTACTTC.

The chain uses TRBV4-2 and TRBJ1-6, with TRBD1 as a possible D gene (5 bases). Looked up from germline, CDR1 is LGHNA and CDR2 is YNFKEQ. This CDR3 spans 18 amino acids. The V end was cut by 0 bases, the J end by 5 bases, with 17 bases between. The CDR3 spells CASSQERPGTGNNSPLHF. As DNA, the CDR3 is TGTGCCAGCAGCCAAGAGAGGCCCGGGACTGGAAATAATTCACCCCTCCACTTT.

The rearrangement uses TRBV6-5 and TRBJ2-1, with D tentatively TRBD1 (6 bases). The CDR3 loop spans 15 amino acids. Germline values: CDR1 MNHEY, CDR2 SVGAGI. Between the trimmed V and J ends, which lost 4 bases and 4 bases, there was a span of 14 bases. This CDR3 reads CASSSGASRYNEQFF. For the CDR3, the DNA is TGTGCCAGCAGTTCAGGGGCTAGCAGATACAATGAGCAGTTCTTC.

This chain links TRBV27 with TRBJ2-1; 10 nucleotides line up with TRBD2. The V segment lost 5 bases and the J segment 7 bases; nucleotides outside the gene matches: 14. CDR1 and CDR2 (germline): MNHEY, SMNVEV (reference sequence). The CDR3 consists of 17 residues. CDR3 coding DNA: TGTGCCAGCAGTAGCTCCGGGGGTAGCGGGGGGTGGAATGAGCAGTTCTTC. The encoded protein is CASSSSGGSGGWNEQFF.

V is TRBV10-1 and J is TRBJ2-2; TRBD2 might be the D (6 bases). CDR3 length: 15 residues. V lost 0 bases and J lost 6, with 11 bases in between. CDR1 and CDR2 from the germline V gene are WNHNN and SYGVQD (reference sequence). CDR3 loop: CASSESRRGAGELFF. CDR3 nucleotide sequence: TGCGCCAGCAGTGAGTCGAGGAGGGGAGCCGGGGAGCTGTTTTTT.

The V call is TRBV7-2, the J call TRBJ2-1; D possibly corresponds to TRBD2 (5 bases). V shed 3 bases and J shed 6 bases, with 18 bases lying between them. CDR1 SGHTA and CDR2 FQGNSA come from the germline V gene. The CDR3 is made up of 16 amino acids. The CDR3 nucleotides are TGTGCCAGCAGCTTTACCCCCCCGACTATTCTCAATGAGCAGTTCTTC. It encodes CASSFTPPTILNEQFF.